The next 4 T cell receptor beta chains were all read from a single sample in a study of shared clonotypes between healthy human individuals (dated by TCRdb to 2019 to 2021). Library preparation employed the immunoSEQ multiplex PCR assay. TCRdb limited this immuneACCESS table to in-frame rearrangements with V and J called. A share of clones is missing; checked studies link under half to unresolved V genes, and the rest is unexplained. This sample holds fewer than 1.6 million clones; about 98.5% were observed only once. The biggest ten clones account for under 0.45% of the sample. Sequencing was performed on naive CD4+ T cells sorted from blood. Taken with the paper, the label for cell subset or site translates to: CD45RA+ positively selected. These receptors were obtained from a man younger than 40 in good health.

The CDR3, as DNA: TGTGCCAGCTCACCAAAAACTGGGACAGGGTCTTACAACGAGCAGTACTTC. Encoded protein: CASSPKTGTGSYNEQYF. V and J are TRBV18 and TRBJ2-7; 9 bases map to TRBD1. CDR1 KGHSH and CDR2 LQKENI come from the germline V gene. With V trimmed by 2 bases and J by 5 bases, 13 bases remained unmatched. The CDR3 covers 17 residues.

J is TRBJ2-3 and V is TRBV7-2; 11 nucleotides line up with TRBD2. CDR1 and CDR2 from the germline V gene are SGHTA and FQGNSA. The trim removed 5 bases at V and 2 bases at J, leaving 6 bases unmatched. The CDR3 is made up of 16 amino acids. CDR3 sequence (DNA): TGTGCCAGCAGCCGAGGGACTAGCGGATACACAGATACGCAGTATTTT. Translation gives CASSRGTSGYTDTQYF.

As to this clone: Additional DNA sequences in this sample encode the identical CDR3. The rearrangement joins TRBV28 to TRBJ2-5; no clear D. Per the germline V gene, CDR1 is MDHEN and CDR2 is SYDVKM. This CDR3 spans 13 amino acids. The germline V and J ends were trimmed by 1 base and 4 bases, with 7 bases remaining between them. CDR3 DNA sequence: TGTGCCAGCAGTTTATCTGGGCGAGAGACCCAGTACTTC. This gives the protein CASSLSGRETQYF.

The chain combines TRBV2 with TRBJ2-4; D is perhaps TRBD2 (6 bases). Per the germline V gene, CDR1 is SNHLY and CDR2 is FYNNEI. Trimming left V 7 bases short and J 9 bases short, with 13 bases between. This CDR3 comprises 12 residues. The CDR3 bases are TGTGCCAGCATTCCGGGAGTTGGCATTCAGTACTTC. It codes for CASIPGVGIQYF.